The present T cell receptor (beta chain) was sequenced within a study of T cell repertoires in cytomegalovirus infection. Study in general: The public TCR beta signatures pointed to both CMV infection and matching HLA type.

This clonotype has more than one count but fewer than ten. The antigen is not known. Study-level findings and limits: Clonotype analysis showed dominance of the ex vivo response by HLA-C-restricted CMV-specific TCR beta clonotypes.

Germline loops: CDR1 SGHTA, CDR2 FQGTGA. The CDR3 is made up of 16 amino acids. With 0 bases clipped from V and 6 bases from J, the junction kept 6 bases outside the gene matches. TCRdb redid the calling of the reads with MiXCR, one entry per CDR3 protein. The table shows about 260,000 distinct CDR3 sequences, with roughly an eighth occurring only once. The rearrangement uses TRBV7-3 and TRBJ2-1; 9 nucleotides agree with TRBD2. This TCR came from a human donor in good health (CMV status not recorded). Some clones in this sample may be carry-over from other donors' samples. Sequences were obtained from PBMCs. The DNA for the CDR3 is TGTGCCAGCAGCTTAACGGGCGGGACTAGCTCCAATGAGCAGTTCTTC. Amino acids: CASSLTGGTSSNEQFF.